This TCR beta chain was observed in a study of vaccination and CD4 T cells after COVID-19. The assay that was used to sequence DNA from cultured CD4+ T cells was the Oncomine TCR Beta short-read assay. MiXCR, applied by TCRdb to the PCR reads, yields one record per CDR3 protein. The sample has over 8,000 distinct CDR3 sequences; 60% to 70% are singletons. The treatment here: roughly ten-day PBMC culture with coronavirus spike peptide pools or control peptides (ViraFEST assay). This clonotype was found a few times. Its antigen is currently unknown. With 4 bases clipped from V and 4 bases from J, the junction kept 3 bases outside the gene matches. CDR1 and CDR2 (germline): SEHNR, FQNEAQ (reference sequence). The CDR3 extends over 14 amino acids.

The clonotype was recovered from a human donor who had recovered from COVID-19. The sequenced sample consisted of CD4+ T cells from blood, cultured in vitro. V usage is TRBV7-9 and J usage is TRBJ2-3; 9 bases are a match to TRBD1. The CDR3 sequence is CASSWGQGPDTQYF. The CDR3 DNA reads as TGTGCCAGCAGCTGGGGACAGGGACCAGATACGCAGTATTTT.